The T cell receptor beta chain described here comes from a study of blood T cell repertoires in COVID-19. Measured with immunoSEQ multiplex PCR; TCRdb has only the in-frame clones, and not every one. The sample holds 130,000 to 150,000 clones, approximately 88% seen once. CDR3 length: 16 amino acids. Looked up from germline, CDR1 is MGHRA and CDR2 is YSYEKL. V gave up 1 base and J gave up 2 bases; unmatched junction bases: 4. Sample: peripheral blood. The rearrangement joins TRBV4-1 to TRBJ2-3, with 9 bases matching TRBD2. The source of this sequence is a woman in her forties or fifties with acute or convalescent COVID-19. CDR3 in DNA: TGCGCCAGCAGCCAAGCTAGCGGGGATATCACAGATACGCAGTATTTT. It specifies CASSQASGDITDTQYF.